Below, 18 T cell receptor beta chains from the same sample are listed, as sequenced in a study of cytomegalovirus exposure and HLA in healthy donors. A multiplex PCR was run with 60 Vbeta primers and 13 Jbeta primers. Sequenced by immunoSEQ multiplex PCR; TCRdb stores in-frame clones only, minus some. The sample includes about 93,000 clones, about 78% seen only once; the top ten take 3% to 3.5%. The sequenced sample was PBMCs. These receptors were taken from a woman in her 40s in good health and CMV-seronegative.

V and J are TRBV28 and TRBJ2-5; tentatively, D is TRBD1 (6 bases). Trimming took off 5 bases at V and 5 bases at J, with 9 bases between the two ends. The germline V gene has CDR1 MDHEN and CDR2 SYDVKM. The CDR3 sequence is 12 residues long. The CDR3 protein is CASSGGRETQYF. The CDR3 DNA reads TGTGCCAGCAGTGGGGGCAGGGAGACCCAGTACTTC.

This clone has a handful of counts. CDR3 coding DNA: TGCGCCAGCAGCCAAGAAGACAGCGAAAAACTGTTTTTT. Residues: CASSQEDSEKLFF. The gene calls are TRBV4-1 and TRBJ1-4; possibly TRBD1 for D (5 bases). The CDR3 loop spans 13 amino acids. Trimming took 0 bases from V and 8 from J, leaving 7 bases between them. CDR1 and CDR2 from the germline V gene are MGHRA and YSYEKL.

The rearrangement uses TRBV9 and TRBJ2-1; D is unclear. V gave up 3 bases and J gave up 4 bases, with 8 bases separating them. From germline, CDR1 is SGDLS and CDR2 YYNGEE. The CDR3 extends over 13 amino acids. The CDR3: CASSGFPYNEQFF. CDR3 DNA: TGTGCCAGCAGCGGTTTTCCATACAATGAGCAGTTCTTC.

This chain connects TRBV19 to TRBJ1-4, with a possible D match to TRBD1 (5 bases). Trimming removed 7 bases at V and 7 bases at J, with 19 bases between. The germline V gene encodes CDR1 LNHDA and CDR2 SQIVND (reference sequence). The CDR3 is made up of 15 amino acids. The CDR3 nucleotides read TGTGCCAGTACGCAGACAGCCCGCGGTGGTGAAAAACTGTTTTTT. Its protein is CASTQTARGGEKLFF.

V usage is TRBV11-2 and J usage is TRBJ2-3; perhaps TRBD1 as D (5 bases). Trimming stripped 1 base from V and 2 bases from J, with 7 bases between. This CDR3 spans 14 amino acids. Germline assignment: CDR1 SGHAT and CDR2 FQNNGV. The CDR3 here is CASSLAGFTDTQYF. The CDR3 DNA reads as TGTGCCAGCAGCTTAGCAGGGTTCACAGATACGCAGTATTTT.

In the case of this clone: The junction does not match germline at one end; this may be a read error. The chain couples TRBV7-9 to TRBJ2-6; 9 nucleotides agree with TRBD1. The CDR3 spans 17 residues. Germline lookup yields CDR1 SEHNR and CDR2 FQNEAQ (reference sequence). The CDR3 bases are TGTTCCAGCAGCCGTGACAGGGGGGCTTCTATGGCCAACGTCCTGACTTTC. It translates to CSSSRDRGASMANVLTF. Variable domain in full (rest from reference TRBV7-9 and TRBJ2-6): DTGVSQNPRHKITKRGQNVTFRCDPISEHNRLYWYRQTLGQGPEFLTYFQNEAQLEKSRLLSDRFSAERPKGSFSTLEIQRTEQGDSAMYLCSSSRDRGASMANVLTFGAGSRLTVL.

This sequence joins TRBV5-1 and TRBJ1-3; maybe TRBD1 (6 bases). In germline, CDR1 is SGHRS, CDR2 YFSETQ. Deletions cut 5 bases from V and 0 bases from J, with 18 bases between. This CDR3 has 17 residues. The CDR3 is CASSRSTGLSSGNTIYF. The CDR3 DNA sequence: TGCGCCAGCAGTCGATCGACAGGCCTAAGCTCTGGAAACACCATATATTTT.

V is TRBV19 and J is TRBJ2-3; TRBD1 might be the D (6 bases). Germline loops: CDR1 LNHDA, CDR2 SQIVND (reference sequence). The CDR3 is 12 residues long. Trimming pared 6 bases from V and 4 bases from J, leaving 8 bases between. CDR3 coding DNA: TGTGCCAGTAGCCGGACAGCAGATACGCAGTATTTT. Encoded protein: CASSRTADTQYF.

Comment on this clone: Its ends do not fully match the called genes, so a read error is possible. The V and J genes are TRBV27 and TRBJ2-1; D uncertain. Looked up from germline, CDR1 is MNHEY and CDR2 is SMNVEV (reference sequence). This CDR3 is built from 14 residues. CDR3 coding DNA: TGTGCCAGCAGTCCGTCCTCGAATTACAATGAACAGTTCTTC. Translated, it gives CASSPSSNYNEQFF.

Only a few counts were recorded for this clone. This CDR3 reads CASSRTGVFNEKLFF. The CDR3, as DNA: TGCGCCAGCAGCCGTACAGGGGTATTTAATGAAAAACTGTTTTTT. The chain recombines TRBV5-1 with TRBJ1-4, with 7 nucleotides matching TRBD1. The CDR3 covers 15 residues. The V gene end was trimmed by 4 bases and the J gene end by 4 bases; junction bases not matched to a gene: 7. Per the germline V gene, CDR1 is SGHRS and CDR2 is YFSETQ.

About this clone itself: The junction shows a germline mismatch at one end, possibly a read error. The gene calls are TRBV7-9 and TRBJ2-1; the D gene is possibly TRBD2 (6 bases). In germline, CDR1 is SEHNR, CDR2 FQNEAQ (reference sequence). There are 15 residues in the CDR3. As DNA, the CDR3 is TGTGCCAGCAGCTTCGGGACTGCCGCCTACAGTGAGCAGTTCTTC. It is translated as CASSFGTAAYSEQFF.

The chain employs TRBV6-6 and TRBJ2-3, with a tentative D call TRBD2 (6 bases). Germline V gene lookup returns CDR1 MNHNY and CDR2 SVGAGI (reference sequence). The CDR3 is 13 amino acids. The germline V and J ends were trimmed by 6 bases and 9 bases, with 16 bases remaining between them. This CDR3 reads CASSPGGRGTQYF. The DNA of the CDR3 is TGTGCCAGCAGCCCCGGAGGCCGGGGGACGCAGTATTTT.

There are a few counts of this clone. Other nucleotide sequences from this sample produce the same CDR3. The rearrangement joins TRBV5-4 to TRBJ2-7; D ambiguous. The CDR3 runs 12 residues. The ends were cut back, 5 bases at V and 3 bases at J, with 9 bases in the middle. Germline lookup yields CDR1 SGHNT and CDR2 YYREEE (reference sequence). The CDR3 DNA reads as TGTGCCAGCAGTCATACGAGCTACGAGCAGTACTTC. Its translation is CASSHTSYEQYF.

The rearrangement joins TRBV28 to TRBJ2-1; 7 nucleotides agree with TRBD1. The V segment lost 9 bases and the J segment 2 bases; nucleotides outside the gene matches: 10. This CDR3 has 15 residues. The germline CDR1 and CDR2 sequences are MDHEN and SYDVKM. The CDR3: CASYPGTEAYNEQFF. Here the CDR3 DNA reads TGTGCCAGTTACCCCGGGACAGAGGCCTACAATGAGCAGTTCTTC.

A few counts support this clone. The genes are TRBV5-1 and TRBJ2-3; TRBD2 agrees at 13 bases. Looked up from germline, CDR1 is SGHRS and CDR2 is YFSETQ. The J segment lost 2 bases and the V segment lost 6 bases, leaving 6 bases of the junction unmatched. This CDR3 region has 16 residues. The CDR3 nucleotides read TGCGCCAGCACAACTAGCGGGAGGGTGTCCACAGATACGCAGTATTTT. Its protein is CASTTSGRVSTDTQYF.

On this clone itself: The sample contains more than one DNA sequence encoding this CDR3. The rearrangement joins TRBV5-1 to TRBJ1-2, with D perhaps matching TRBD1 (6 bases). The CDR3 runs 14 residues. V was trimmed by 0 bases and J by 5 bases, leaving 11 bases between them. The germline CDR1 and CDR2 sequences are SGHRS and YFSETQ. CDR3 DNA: TGCGCCAGCAGCTTGGTGGGGGCCGAGTATGGCTACACCTTC. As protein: CASSLVGAEYGYTF.

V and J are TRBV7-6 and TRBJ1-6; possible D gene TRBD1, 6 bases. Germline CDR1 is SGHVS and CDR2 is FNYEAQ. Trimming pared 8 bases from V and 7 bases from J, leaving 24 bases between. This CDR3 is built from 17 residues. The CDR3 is CASPNIPPGAPNSPLHF. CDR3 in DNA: TGTGCCAGCCCGAATATTCCCCCAGGGGCTCCCAATTCACCCCTCCACTTT.

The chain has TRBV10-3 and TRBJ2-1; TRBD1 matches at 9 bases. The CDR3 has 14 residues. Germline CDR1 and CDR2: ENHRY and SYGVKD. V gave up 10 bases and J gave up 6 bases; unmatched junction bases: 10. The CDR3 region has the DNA TGTGCCACTCAGGGACAGGGTCCGCGCAATGAGCAGTTCTTC. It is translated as CATQGQGPRNEQFF.